This T cell receptor beta chain was identified during a study of cytomegalovirus exposure and HLA in healthy donors. CDR3 length: 15 residues. Trimming removed 4 bases from V and 1 base from J; junction bases left unmatched: 4. CDR1 is MNHEY, CDR2 SVGAGI, per germline. This clone was seen a few times. The antigen remains undetermined. Primers included in the PCR were 60 Vbeta and 13 Jbeta primers. The assay was immunoSEQ multiplex PCR, and TCRdb's table has in-frame clones only and misses some. The data contain around 99,000 clones, about 80% of them singletons. Study results and caveats: Investigators reported 150 to 200 TCR beta chains as tied to cytomegalovirus. In vitro checks showed that a few CMV-associated chains really do target CMV antigens.

The sequenced sample was PBMCs. The receptor comes from a woman between 50 and 59 years old in good health and CMV-seropositive. The chain is built from TRBV6-5 and TRBJ2-1, with TRBD2 matching over 7 bases. CDR3 DNA sequence: TGTGCCAGCAGTTCCGGGACTAAGTCCTACAATGAGCAGTTCTTC. Translated: CASSSGTKSYNEQFF.